This T cell receptor (beta chain) was found in a study of T cell changes during pregnancy in multiple sclerosis. CDR3 length equals 19 residues. Trimming cost V 0 bases and J 5 bases; bases outside gene matches: 11. From germline, CDR1 is SGHVS and CDR2 FQNEAQ. Some clones are missing from TCRdb's copy, which holds only in-frame ones; the method was immunoSEQ multiplex PCR. Of approximately 32,000 clones in the sample, 90% were seen once. The V gene is TRBV7-8, the J gene TRBJ2-5; 14 bases agree with TRBD2. Here the sequenced sample was peripheral blood, taken in the third trimester of pregnancy. The TCR comes from a female donor in good health, enrolled as a control in a pregnancy study. The CDR3 loop is CASSLARLAGGPFRETQYF. As DNA, the CDR3 is TGTGCCAGCAGCTTAGCGCGACTAGCGGGAGGGCCATTTCGTGAGACCCAGTACTTC.